The T cell receptor beta chain under discussion was sequenced for a study of blood T cell repertoires in COVID-19. Study at large: From the United States, Italy and Spain came samples of acute and convalescent COVID-19. T cells, B-cell-depleted T cells, or PBMCs supplied cDNA or gDNA.

Germline lookup yields CDR1 KGHDR and CDR2 SFDVKD. The CDR3 totals 13 residues. The junction had 5 bases not matched to a gene; V was cut back by 7 bases and J by 7 bases. Original handling: Scientists estimated how many nucleated cells there were by amplifying reference gene primers. Method: immunoSEQ multiplex PCR; TCRdb's copy keeps in-frame clones and lacks some. That table gives V, J and clone size, and the DNA gave D and trimming. The sample contains 80,000 to 130,000 clones, approximately 93% of which appear only once. The receptor's source is a man in his sixties with acute or convalescent COVID-19. The chain has TRBV24-1 and TRBJ2-2; 7 nucleotides line up with TRBD1. The source material was peripheral blood. The CDR3 is CATRLQGNGELFF. CDR3 sequence (DNA): TGTGCCACCAGACTACAGGGGAACGGGGAGCTGTTTTTT.